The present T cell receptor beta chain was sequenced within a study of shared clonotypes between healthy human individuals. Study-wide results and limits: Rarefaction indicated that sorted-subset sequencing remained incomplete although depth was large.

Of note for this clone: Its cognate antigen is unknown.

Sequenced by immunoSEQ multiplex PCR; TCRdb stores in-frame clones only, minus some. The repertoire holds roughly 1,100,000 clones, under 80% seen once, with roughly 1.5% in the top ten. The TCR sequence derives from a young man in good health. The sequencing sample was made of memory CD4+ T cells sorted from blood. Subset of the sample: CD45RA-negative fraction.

In DNA form, the CDR3 reads TGTGCCAGCAGTAGGCAGCAGAGCTCCTATAATTCACCCCTCCACTTT. Translation gives CASSRQQSSYNSPLHF. The chain carries TRBV6-6 and TRBJ1-6; D not resolved. Germline V gene sequence: CDR1 MNHNY, CDR2 SVGAGI (reference sequence). This CDR3 is built from 16 residues. Trimming stripped 5 bases from V and 0 bases from J, with 11 bases between.